The 6 T cell receptor beta chains listed next were all sequenced from one sample in a study of cytomegalovirus exposure and HLA in healthy donors. The PCR used 60 Vbeta and 13 Jbeta primers. The data were produced by immunoSEQ multiplex PCR, yet TCRdb's version contains in-frame clones alone and is incomplete. The sample records about 200,000 clones, about 80% being singletons. Material: PBMCs. These receptors were taken from a middle-aged man in good health and CMV-seropositive.

This clone has just one count. The V and J genes are TRBV4-1 and TRBJ2-3; 7 bases align to TRBD2. V was clipped by 2 bases and J by 0 bases; unmatched bases: 5. CDR3 size: 16 residues. Germline assignment: CDR1 MGHRA and CDR2 YSYEKL. CDR3 coding DNA: TGCGCCAGCAGCCAACCGAGAGCGGGGAGCACAGATACGCAGTATTTT. Protein sequence: CASSQPRAGSTDTQYF.

Here the CDR3 reads CASSLGGQGYEQYV. The CDR3, as DNA: TGTGCCAGCTCCCTCGGGGGACAGGGTTACGAGCAGTACGTC. The chain is built from TRBV18 and TRBJ2-7, with 9 bases aligning to TRBD1. V dropped 6 bases and J dropped 4; count of bases not matched to a gene: 7. Germline-derived CDR1 and CDR2 are KGHSH and LQKENI. This CDR3 spans 14 amino acids.

The CDR3 here is CSVVPQLLKKRTRETQYF. Written as DNA, the CDR3 is TGCAGCGTTGTGCCTCAGCTCCTCAAAAAGCGGACCCGAGAGACCCAGTACTTC. This chain connects TRBV29-1 to TRBJ2-5; possibly TRBD2 for D (5 bases). The CDR3 runs to 18 residues. V lost 4 bases and J 4 bases, leaving 28 bases between the germline ends. CDR1 and CDR2 from the germline V gene are SQVTM and ANQGSEA.

V gene TRBV10-3 combines with J gene TRBJ2-7, with a weak D call TRBD1 (5 bases). The V gene lost 2 bases and the J gene lost 2 bases, with 7 bases spanning the gap. Germline CDR1 is ENHRY and CDR2 is SYGVKD. The length of the CDR3 is 13 residues. CDR3 protein: CAISETGTYEQYF. In nucleotides, the CDR3 is TGTGCCATCAGTGAGACAGGTACCTACGAGCAGTACTTC.

The genes are TRBV9 and TRBJ2-3; TRBD2 aligns across 11 bases. There are 15 residues in the CDR3. Looked up from germline, CDR1 is SGDLS and CDR2 is YYNGEE. With 2 bases clipped from V and 5 bases from J, the junction kept 4 bases outside the gene matches. This CDR3 reads CASSVTSGRLDTQYF. The CDR3 region has the DNA TGTGCCAGCAGCGTTACTAGCGGGAGATTAGATACGCAGTATTTT.

V is TRBV7-9 and J is TRBJ1-2; 8 positions agree with TRBD1. Germline V gene data show CDR1 as SEHNR and CDR2 as FQNEAQ (reference sequence). V gave up 6 bases and J gave up 3 bases; unmatched junction bases: 0. The CDR3 length is 12 residues. The CDR3 spells CASRQGDYGYTF. For the CDR3, the DNA is TGTGCCAGCAGACAGGGGGACTATGGCTACACCTTC.